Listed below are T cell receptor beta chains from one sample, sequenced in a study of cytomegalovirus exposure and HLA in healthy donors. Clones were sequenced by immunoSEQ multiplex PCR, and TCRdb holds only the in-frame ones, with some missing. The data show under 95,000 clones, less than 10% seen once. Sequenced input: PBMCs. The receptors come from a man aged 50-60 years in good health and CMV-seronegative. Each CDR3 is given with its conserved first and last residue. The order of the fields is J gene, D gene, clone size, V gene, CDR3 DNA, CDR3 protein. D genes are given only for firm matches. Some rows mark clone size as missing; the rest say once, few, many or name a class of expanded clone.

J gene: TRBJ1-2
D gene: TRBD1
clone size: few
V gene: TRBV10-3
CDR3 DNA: TGTGCCATCAGTTTTTCGGGACAGGGGGACGTGAACTATGGCTACACCTTC
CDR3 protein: CAISFSGQGDVNYGYTF

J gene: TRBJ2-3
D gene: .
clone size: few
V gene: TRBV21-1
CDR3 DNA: TGTGCCAGCAGCAAAGAGGGACAGAATACAGATACGCAGTATTTT
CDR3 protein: CASSKEGQNTDTQYF

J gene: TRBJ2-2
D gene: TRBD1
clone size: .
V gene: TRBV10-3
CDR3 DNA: TGTGCCATCAGTGAACAGGGGTCGGACACCGGGGAGCTGTTTTTT
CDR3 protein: CAISEQGSDTGELFF

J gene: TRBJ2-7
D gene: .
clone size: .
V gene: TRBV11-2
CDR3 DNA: TGTGCCAGCAGCTTAGGTCCTAGTTTAGTATACGAGCAGTACTTC
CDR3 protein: CASSLGPSLVYEQYF

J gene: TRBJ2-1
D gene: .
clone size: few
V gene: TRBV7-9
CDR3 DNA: TGTGCCAGCAGCTCGCAAGGCTTGGTTCCAGGCAATGAGCAGTTCTTC
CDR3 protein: CASSSQGLVPGNEQFF

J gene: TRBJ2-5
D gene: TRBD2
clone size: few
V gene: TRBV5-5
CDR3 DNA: TGTGCCAGCAGTCTAAGTTGGGGGGGAAGAGAGACCCAGTACTTC
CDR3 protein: CASSLSWGGRETQYF

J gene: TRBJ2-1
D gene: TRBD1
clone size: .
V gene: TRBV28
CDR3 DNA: TGTGCCAGCAGTTCGTCGGGACAGGGGAACAATGAGCAGTTCTTC
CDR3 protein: CASSSSGQGNNEQFF

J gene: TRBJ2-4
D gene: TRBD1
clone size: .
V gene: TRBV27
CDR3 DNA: TGTGCCAGCAGTCCACTGGGCAGGGGGCATGGCATTCAGTACTTC
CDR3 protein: CASSPLGRGHGIQYF

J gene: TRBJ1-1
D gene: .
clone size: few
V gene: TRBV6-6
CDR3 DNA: TGTGCCAGCAGTTACTCGAGCGTCAGTACTGAAGCTTTCTTT
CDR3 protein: CASSYSSVSTEAFF

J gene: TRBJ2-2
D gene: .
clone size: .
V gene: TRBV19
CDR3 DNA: TGTGCCAGTAGCGCCCGACGGGGGCTGTTTTTT
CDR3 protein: CASSARRGLFF

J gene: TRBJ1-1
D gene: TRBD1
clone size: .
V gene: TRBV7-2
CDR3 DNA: TGTGCCAGCAGCCAATCGGGACAGACGAACACTGAAGCTTTCTTT
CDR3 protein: CASSQSGQTNTEAFF

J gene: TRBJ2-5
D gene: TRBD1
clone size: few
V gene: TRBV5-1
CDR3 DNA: TGCGCCAGCAGCTTGGGGTCAGGGGGCCTCGGAGAGACCCAGTACTTC
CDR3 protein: CASSLGSGGLGETQYF

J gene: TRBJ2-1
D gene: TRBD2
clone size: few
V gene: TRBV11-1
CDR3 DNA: TGTGCCAGCAGCCCCGGACTAGCGGGCTTATACAATGAGCAGTTCTTC
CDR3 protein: CASSPGLAGLYNEQFF

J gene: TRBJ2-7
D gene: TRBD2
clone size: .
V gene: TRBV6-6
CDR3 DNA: TGTGCCAGCAGTTACTCAGGGACTAGCTACGAGCAGTACTTC
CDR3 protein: CASSYSGTSYEQYF

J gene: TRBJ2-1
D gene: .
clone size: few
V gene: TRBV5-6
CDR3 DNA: TGTGCCAGCAGCTTCGGTGCAGGGGATGAGCAGTTCTTC
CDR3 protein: CASSFGAGDEQFF

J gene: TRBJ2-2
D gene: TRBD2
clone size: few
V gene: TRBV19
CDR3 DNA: TGTGCCAGTCGATATATGGGGAGGGCCGACACCGGGGAGCTGTTTTTT
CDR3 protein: CASRYMGRADTGELFF

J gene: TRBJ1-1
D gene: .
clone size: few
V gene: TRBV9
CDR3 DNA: TGTGCCAGCAGCGTAGTAGCCGAAGGGAGGACTGAAGCTTTCTTT
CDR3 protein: CASSVVAEGRTEAFF

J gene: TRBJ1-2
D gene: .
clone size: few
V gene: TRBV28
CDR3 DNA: TGTGCCAGCAGTTCAGGGGCTGGTGGCTACACCTTC
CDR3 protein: CASSSGAGGYTF

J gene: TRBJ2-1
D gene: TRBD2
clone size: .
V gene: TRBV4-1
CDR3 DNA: TGCGCCAGCAGCCACCTAGCGGGGGGGCCGTATGAGCAGTTCTTC
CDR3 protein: CASSHLAGGPYEQFF